Listed below are T cell receptor beta chains from one sample, sequenced in a study of response to subunit inactivated influenza vaccine. TCRdb recomputed calls from the RT-PCR reads with MiXCR, one row per CDR3 protein. Of roughly 500,000 distinct CDR3 sequences detected, less than 30% appear once; the ten largest clones hold about 1.9%. The sequencing here drew on CD4+ T cells sorted from PBMCs, taken roughly 5 days after vaccination. The receptors here all came from a man aged 45-65 years who received an inactivated influenza vaccine. The CDR3 runs from the conserved cysteine through the conserved F or W. D genes are given only for firm matches. Not every row has a clone size; where given, it reads once, few, many or a size class.

D gene,J gene,V gene,clone size,CDR3 protein,CDR3 DNA
.,TRBJ2-5,TRBV6-1,few,CASSRREHEETQYF,TGTGCCAGCAGTCGCCGGGAGCACGAAGAGACCCAGTACTTC
.,TRBJ2-6,TRBV4-1,.,CASSTRQLSGANVLTF,TGCGCCAGCAGCACTCGACAGCTCTCTGGGGCCAACGTCCTGACTTTC
TRBD1,TRBJ1-6,TRBV4-3,.,CASSQGQGFSSPLHF,TGCGCCAGCAGCCAAGGACAGGGCTTCAGTTCACCCCTCCACTTT
TRBD1,TRBJ2-1,TRBV11-2,.,CASSARTGRFFNEQFF,TGTGCCAGCAGCGCTAGGACAGGGCGTTTTTTCAATGAGCAGTTCTTC
.,TRBJ1-5,TRBV20-1,once,CSARGWEGNQPQHF,TGCAGTGCTAGGGGATGGGAGGGCAATCAGCCCCAGCATTTT
.,TRBJ2-3,TRBV18,few,CASSPPNSRTDTQYF,TGTGCCAGCTCACCACCTAACAGCCGCACAGATACGCAGTATTTT
.,TRBJ2-1,TRBV25-1,.,CASSFRPSVQGEQFF,TGTGCCAGCAGCTTTCGACCCTCCGTACAGGGTGAGCAGTTCTTC
TRBD2,TRBJ2-3,TRBV6-5,.,CASSWTSGGGPQYF,TGTGCCAGCAGTTGGACTAGCGGGGGGGGGCCGCAGTATTTT
.,TRBJ1-4,TRBV5-1,.,CASSPLGGGGEKLFF,TGCGCCAGCAGCCCCCTTGGCGGGGGGGGTGAAAAACTGTTTTTT
TRBD2,TRBJ2-1,TRBV10-3,.,CAISELAGNNEQFF,TGTGCCATCAGTGAACTAGCGGGAAACAATGAGCAGTTCTTC
.,TRBJ2-4,TRBV20-1,few,CSARRGHRLDKNIQYF,TGCAGTGCTAGGAGGGGTCACAGGTTGGACAAAAACATTCAGTACTTC
.,TRBJ2-7,TRBV6-1,.,CASTNRRGRDEQYF,TGTGCCAGCACCAATCGGCGCGGGCGAGACGAGCAGTACTTC
TRBD2,TRBJ2-1,TRBV9,.,CASSVAGLAGDEQFF,TGTGCCAGCAGCGTAGCTGGCCTAGCGGGTGATGAGCAGTTCTTC
.,TRBJ2-7,TRBV14,.,CASSQEWIGDPSSYEQYF,TGTGCCAGCAGCCAAGAATGGATTGGAGACCCCAGCTCCTACGAGCAGTACTTC
.,TRBJ1-1,TRBV7-9,many,CASSLQQMNTEAFF,TGTGCCAGCAGCTTACAACAGATGAACACTGAAGCTTTCTTT
.,TRBJ2-2,TRBV10-3,.,CAISERAGPGAGELFF,TGTGCCATCAGTGAAAGGGCAGGGCCAGGCGCCGGGGAGCTGTTTTTT
TRBD1,TRBJ2-7,TRBV15,.,CATTTGKLVEQYF,TGTGCCACCACGACAGGGAAGTTGGTGGAGCAGTACTTC
.,TRBJ2-3,TRBV14,few,CASSILSAPDTQYF,TGTGCCAGCAGCATCCTTAGCGCCCCAGATACGCAGTATTTT
.,TRBJ2-7,TRBV12-3/TRBV12-4,.,CASSLYPAGHYEQYF,TGTGCCAGCAGTTTATACCCGGCAGGGCACTACGAGCAGTACTTC
.,TRBJ1-1,TRBV20-1,many,CSARYRHTEAFF,TGCAGTGCTAGGTACAGACACACTGAAGCTTTCTTT
TRBD1,TRBJ1-6,TRBV6-1,few,CATFRSGQGRTLHF,TGTGCCACCTTTAGGTCCGGACAGGGGAGAACCCTCCACTTT
TRBD2,TRBJ2-1,TRBV3-1,few,CASSPRLAGGEQFF,TGTGCCAGCAGCCCCCGACTAGCGGGAGGTGAGCAGTTCTTC
.,TRBJ1-4,TRBV6-5,few,CASSSQGSATNEKLFF,TGTGCCAGCAGTTCCCAGGGGAGCGCAACTAATGAAAAACTGTTTTTT
TRBD2,TRBJ2-3,TRBV29-1,.,CSGLAGGPDTQYF,TGCAGCGGACTAGCGGGAGGGCCAGATACGCAGTATTTT
.,TRBJ1-2,TRBV5-1,few,CASSRDLYGYTF,TGCGCCAGCAGTAGGGATCTCTATGGCTACACCTTC
.,TRBJ1-4,TRBV18,.,CASSDSSEKLFF,TGTGCCAGCTCTGACAGCTCTGAAAAACTGTTTTTT
.,TRBJ2-5,TRBV7-9,.,CASSLSAAPQETHYF,TGTGCCAGCAGCTTAAGCGCCGCACCCCAAGAGACCCATTACTTC
.,TRBJ2-3,TRBV7-2,few,CASSLGTGWGTDTQYF,TGTGCCAGCAGCTTAGGCACAGGGTGGGGCACAGATACGCAGTATTTT
TRBD2,TRBJ2-7,TRBV7-7,.,CASSPKGLAGEQYF,TGTGCTAGCAGCCCAAAGGGACTAGCGGGGGAGCAGTACTTC
TRBD1,TRBJ1-2,TRBV20-1,.,CSAKTGGYGYTF,TGCAGTGCCAAGACAGGGGGCTATGGCTACACCTTC
TRBD2,TRBJ2-3,TRBV20-1,.,CSATWGPSGRPQSTDTQYF,TGCAGTGCCACCTGGGGCCCTAGCGGGAGGCCTCAATCCACAGATACGCAGTATTTT
.,TRBJ2-3,TRBV10-3,.,CATSYGGTDTQYF,TGTGCCACCAGCTACGGAGGCACAGATACGCAGTATTTT
TRBD2,TRBJ2-3,TRBV29-1,few,CSSTPQGGAWSGDTQYF,TGCAGCTCAACCCCGCAGGGAGGGGCCTGGTCGGGAGATACGCAGTATTTT
.,TRBJ1-4,TRBV7-9,few,CASSEPLRTNEKLFF,TGTGCCAGCAGCGAACCTTTAAGGACTAATGAAAAACTGTTTTTT
.,TRBJ1-5,TRBV10-2,.,CASKEGRQPQHF,TGCGCCAGCAAAGAAGGGCGTCAGCCCCAGCATTTT
.,TRBJ2-7,TRBV3-1,.,CASSPAGQTVEQYF,TGTGCCAGCAGCCCAGCGGGACAGACGGTCGAGCAGTACTTC
.,TRBJ1-4,TRBV20-1,few,CSATRGGGGQNEKLFF,TGCAGTGCCACTAGAGGAGGAGGGGGGCAGAATGAAAAACTGTTTTTT
.,TRBJ2-5,TRBV6-1,.,CASGFRGLQETQYF,TGTGCCAGCGGGTTTCGGGGGTTGCAAGAGACCCAGTACTTC
TRBD1,TRBJ2-2,TRBV20-1,few,CSAIPGTGIGELFF,TGCAGTGCTATACCCGGGACAGGGATCGGGGAGCTGTTTTTT
.,TRBJ2-5,TRBV5-4,.,CATSPGAGETQYF,TGTGCCACCTCACCGGGAGCAGGAGAGACCCAGTACTTC
TRBD1,TRBJ1-6,TRBV7-2,many,CASSRGPDSPLHF,TGTGCCAGCAGCAGGGGGCCGGATTCACCCCTCCACTTT
TRBD1,TRBJ1-6,TRBV10-2,few,CASSESRSGGSPLHF,TGCGCCAGCAGTGAGTCGAGGTCAGGGGGGTCACCCCTCCACTTT
TRBD1,TRBJ1-6,TRBV18,few,CASSPDQGGNSPLHF,TGTGCCAGCTCACCGGATCAGGGGGGTAATTCACCCCTCCACTTT
.,TRBJ1-2,TRBV4-2,.,CASSQGVFSGYTF,TGTGCCAGCAGCCAAGGGGTTTTCAGTGGCTACACCTTC
TRBD2,TRBJ2-7,TRBV5-1,few,CASSLDAGGPGEQYF,TGCGCCAGCAGCTTGGACGCGGGGGGGCCTGGCGAGCAGTACTTC
.,TRBJ1-2,TRBV7-8,.,CASSYRSTGSNYGYTF,TGTGCCAGCAGCTACCGGAGCACAGGGTCCAACTATGGCTACACCTTC
.,TRBJ2-1,TRBV12-3/TRBV12-4,.,CASSLIQEQFF,TGTGCCAGCAGTTTAATCCAGGAGCAGTTCTTC
.,TRBJ2-1,TRBV28,.,CASTGIGENEQFF,TGTGCCAGCACCGGAATAGGTGAGAATGAGCAGTTCTTC
TRBD2,TRBJ2-1,TRBV6-2/TRBV6-3,.,CASSRTGLAGGSYNEQFF,TGTGCCAGCAGCCGAACGGGACTAGCGGGGGGTTCCTACAATGAGCAGTTCTTC
TRBD1,TRBJ2-2,TRBV27,.,CASSLSRQGADTGELFF,TGTGCCAGCAGTTTATCGCGGCAGGGGGCCGACACCGGGGAGCTGTTTTTT
.,TRBJ1-5,TRBV5-1,.,CASSSEYSNQPQHF,TGCGCCAGCAGCTCAGAATATAGCAATCAGCCCCAGCATTTT
.,TRBJ1-1,TRBV7-2,.,CASSSNAVTEAFF,TGTGCCAGCAGCTCTAATGCGGTCACTGAAGCTTTCTTT
.,TRBJ1-5,TRBV4-2,.,CASSQEDGGGRQPQHF,TGTGCCAGCAGCCAAGAAGACGGTGGAGGGCGGCAGCCCCAGCATTTT
.,TRBJ2-7,TRBV5-1,.,CASSLAPFYEQYF,TGCGCCAGCAGCTTGGCGCCCTTCTACGAGCAGTACTTC
.,TRBJ2-5,TRBV29-1,.,CSVGARVVQETQYF,TGCAGCGTCGGAGCAAGGGTCGTCCAAGAGACCCAGTACTTC
.,TRBJ2-1,TRBV5-8,.,CASSSMGRHSYNEQFF,TGTGCCAGCAGCTCCATGGGGAGGCACTCCTACAATGAGCAGTTCTTC
.,TRBJ2-3,TRBV4-3,.,CASSQEVGDSTDTQYF,TGCGCCAGCAGCCAAGAGGTGGGGGACTCCACAGATACGCAGTATTTT
.,TRBJ1-1,TRBV7-9,.,CASSYSYRGTEAFF,TGTGCCAGCAGCTACTCCTATCGGGGGACTGAAGCTTTCTTT
.,TRBJ1-6,TRBV5-1,few,CASSPSGDPPLHF,TGCGCCAGCAGCCCATCAGGGGATCCACCCCTCCACTTT
TRBD1,TRBJ2-7,TRBV6-2/TRBV6-3,few,CASSPPGQGPGEQYF,TGTGCCAGCAGTCCCCCGGGACAGGGTCCGGGCGAGCAGTACTTC